A single sample is the source of the 12 T cell receptor beta chains below, sequenced in a study of post-analysis software for immune sequencing data. For these receptors, no antigen is known. Unique molecular identifiers were present in the TCR beta cDNA libraries. MiXCR, run by TCRdb on the PCR reads, gives a single entry per CDR3 protein. The top ten clones hold approximately 5% of a sample with fewer than 900,000 distinct CDR3 sequences, about 43% of them seen once. Notes on the study in general: Comparison of patients with controls showed about 5 TRBV segments more frequent in patients, TRBV5-6, TRBV5-1 and TRBV20-1 among them.

Sequenced input: blood. Receptors originate from a girl between 10 and 17 years old with multiple sclerosis.

The rearrangement joins TRBV5-6 to TRBJ1-1; the match to TRBD1 covers 10 bases. The junction had 3 bases not matched to a gene; V was cut back by 3 bases and J by 4 bases. CDR1 is SGHDT and CDR2 is YYEEEE in the germline V gene. The CDR3 loop spans 14 amino acids. The CDR3 spells CASSYRDRGTEAFF. DNA for the CDR3: TGTGCCAGCAGCTACCGGGACAGGGGCACTGAAGCTTTCTTT.

This sequence joins TRBV29-1 and TRBJ2-1; maybe TRBD2 (8 bases). Trimming cost V 5 bases and J 9 bases, with 17 bases left between them. This CDR3 region has 13 residues. Germline V gene sequence: CDR1 SQVTM, CDR2 ANQGSEA. The CDR3 spells CSVRGLAGREQFF. The CDR3 region has the DNA TGCAGCGTTAGGGGGCTAGCGGGTCGTGAGCAGTTCTTC.

The chain has TRBV7-9 and TRBJ2-3; D gene unclear. The CDR3 extends over 14 amino acids. Trimming took off 0 bases at V and 6 bases at J, with 10 bases between the two ends. Germline V CDR1 and CDR2: SEHNR, FQNEAQ (reference sequence). The CDR3 DNA reads as TGTGCCAGCAGCTTAGCTGCGACCAGGGATACGCAGTATTTT. It encodes CASSLAATRDTQYF.

This clonotype appeared a single time. The chain carries TRBV7-2 and TRBJ2-1; TRBD1 aligns across 8 bases. The CDR3 consists of 14 residues. The J segment lost 10 bases and the V segment lost 7 bases, leaving 12 bases of the junction unmatched. Germline V gene sequence: CDR1 SGHTA, CDR2 FQGNSA. CDR3 amino acids: CASTPDRARYEQFF. The DNA for the CDR3 is TGTGCCAGCACCCCGGACAGGGCTAGGTACGAGCAGTTCTTC.

This rearrangement joins TRBV12-3 or TRBV12-4 to TRBJ2-7; 9 nucleotides align to TRBD1. Trimming at V came to 3 bases and at J to 4 bases, leaving 4 bases not matched to a gene. This CDR3 spans 14 amino acids. CDR3: CASSFWTGDYEQYF. The CDR3 bases are TGTGCCAGCAGTTTTTGGACAGGGGATTACGAGCAGTACTTC.

The chain employs TRBV5-5 and TRBJ2-7; D is uncertain. Trimming took off 5 bases at V and 1 base at J, with 10 bases between the two ends. Germline CDR1 SGHKS, CDR2 YYEKEE (reference sequence). The CDR3 loop spans 13 amino acids. The CDR3 protein is CASRGSLSYEQYF. CDR3 sequence (DNA): TGTGCCAGCAGAGGTTCCCTTTCCTACGAGCAGTACTTC.

V is TRBV20-1 and J is TRBJ2-4, with D maybe TRBD2 (6 bases). The end of the DNA aligns better with TRBJ2-7, so the J call may be wrong. CDR3 size: 15 residues. CDR1 and CDR2 from the germline V gene are DFQATT and SNEGSKA (reference sequence). CDR3 DNA: TGCAGTGCTAGAGCTTTCCGCGGGGCAATCCACGAGCAGTACTTC. Amino acid sequence: CSARAFRGAIHEQYF.

This sequence joins TRBV20-1 and TRBJ2-5; D possibly corresponds to TRBD1 (6 bases). With the DNA end fitting TRBJ2-7 better, the J assignment may be wrong. Germline V lookup: CDR1 DFQATT, CDR2 SNEGSKA (reference sequence). The CDR3 sequence is 13 residues long. The CDR3 DNA reads as TGCAGTGCTATTAGGGGGACCGAGTACGAGCAGTACTTC. Its translation: CSAIRGTEYEQYF.

V usage is TRBV3-1 and J usage is TRBJ2-3; D remains unclear. CDR1 and CDR2 (germline): LGHDT, YNNKEL (reference sequence). V was cut by 0 bases and J by 2 bases, with 9 bases left in between. The CDR3 totals 15 residues. The CDR3 bases are TGTGCCAGCAGCCAAGATGCAGGAGTCACAGATACGCAGTATTTT. This codes for CASSQDAGVTDTQYF.

In this sample, this clonotype turned up a few times. The chain uses TRBV7-2 and TRBJ2-1; 12 positions match TRBD2. CDR3 length: 19 amino acids. V was pared by 2 bases and J by 2 bases, with 10 bases of the junction left unmatched. Germline CDR1 SGHTA, CDR2 FQGNSA. CDR3 sequence reads: CASSLRWSSGRATYNEQFF. The CDR3 DNA is TGTGCCAGCAGCTTACGATGGTCTAGCGGGAGGGCGACCTACAATGAGCAGTTCTTC.

This chain connects TRBV5-1 to TRBJ2-7; TRBD2 matches at 12 bases. This CDR3 spans 16 amino acids. Per the germline V gene, CDR1 is SGHRS and CDR2 is YFSETQ. V lost 4 bases and J lost 4; bases outside the gene matches: 9. The CDR3 nucleotides are TGCGCCAGCAGCACCGACGGACTAGCGGGACAATACGAGCAGTACTTC. Translated: CASSTDGLAGQYEQYF.

The chain recombines TRBV7-3 with TRBJ2-3; a weak D match, TRBD1 (6 bases). The V end lost 1 base, the J end lost 4 bases, and 15 bases lay between the germline ends. The CDR3 extends over 16 amino acids. Germline values: CDR1 SGHTA, CDR2 FQGTGA. The CDR3 loop is CASSLNGAGVSDTQYF. The CDR3 nucleotides read TGTGCCAGCAGCTTAAACGGGGCAGGGGTATCAGATACGCAGTATTTT. Based on the CDR3 plus reference TRBV7-3 and TRBJ2-3, the full variable domain is GAGVSQTPSNKVTEKGKYVELRCDPISGHTALYWYRQSLGQGPEFLIYFQGTGAADDSGLPNDRFFAVRPEGSVSTLKIQRTERGDSAVYLCASSLNGAGVSDTQYFGPGTRLTVL.